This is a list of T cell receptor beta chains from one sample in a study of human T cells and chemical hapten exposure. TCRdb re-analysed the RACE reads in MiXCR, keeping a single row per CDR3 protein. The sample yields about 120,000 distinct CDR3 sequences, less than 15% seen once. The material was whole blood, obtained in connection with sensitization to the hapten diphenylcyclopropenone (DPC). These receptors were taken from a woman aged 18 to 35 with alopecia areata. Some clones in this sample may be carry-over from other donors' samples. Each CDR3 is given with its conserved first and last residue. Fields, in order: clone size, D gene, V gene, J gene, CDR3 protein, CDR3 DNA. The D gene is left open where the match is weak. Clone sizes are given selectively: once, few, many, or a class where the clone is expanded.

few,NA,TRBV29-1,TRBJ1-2,CSVDVIRGTYGYTF,TGCAGCGTTGACGTTATTCGAGGCACCTATGGCTACACCTTC
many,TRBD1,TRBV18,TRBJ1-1,CASSPTGDTEAFF,TGTGCCAGCTCACCCACAGGGGACACTGAAGCTTTCTTT
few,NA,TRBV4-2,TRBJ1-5,CASSQEGSGPQHF,TGTGCCAGCAGCCAAGAGGGGTCGGGGCCCCAGCATTTT
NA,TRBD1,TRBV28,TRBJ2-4,CASSWDRLAKNIQYF,TGTGCCAGCAGTTGGGACAGACTAGCCAAAAACATTCAGTACTTC
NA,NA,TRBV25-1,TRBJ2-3,CASRRGSTDTQYF,TGTGCCAGCCGCCGGGGGAGCACAGATACGCAGTATTTT
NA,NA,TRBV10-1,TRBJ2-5,CASSVPREETQYF,TGCGCCAGCAGTGTTCCCAGGGAAGAGACCCAGTACTTC
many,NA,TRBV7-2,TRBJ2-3,CASSSGPSTDTQYF,TGTGCCAGCAGCTCAGGCCCCAGCACAGATACGCAGTATTTT
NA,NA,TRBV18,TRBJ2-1,CASSPNLGDNNEQFF,TGTGCCAGCTCACCTAACTTAGGGGACAACAATGAGCAGTTCTTC
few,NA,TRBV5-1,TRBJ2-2,CASSRDSPPGELFF,TGCGCCAGCAGCCGTGACAGTCCCCCCGGGGAGCTGTTTTTT
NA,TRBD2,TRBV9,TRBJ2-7,CASSAYGTSNEQYF,TGTGCCAGCAGCGCCTACGGGACTAGTAACGAGCAGTACTTC
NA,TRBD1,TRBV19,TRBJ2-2,CASTSGTGSGAGELFF,TGTGCCAGTACCTCCGGGACAGGGTCTGGAGCCGGGGAGCTGTTTTTT